This entry concerns a single T cell receptor beta chain. The data belong to a study of blood T cell repertoires in COVID-19. Study information: There were acute and convalescent COVID-19 samples, and they came from the United States, Italy and Spain. Nucleic acid was either cDNA or gDNA, and it came from T cells, B-cell-depleted T cells, or PBMCs.

Sequenced by immunoSEQ multiplex PCR; TCRdb stores in-frame clones only, minus some. This table has fewer than 150,000 clones, around 84% appearing once. In germline, CDR1 is WSHSY, CDR2 SAAADI. Deletions cut 4 bases from V and 4 bases from J, with 8 bases between. CDR3 size: 13 residues. The sample taken for sequencing was peripheral blood. The source of this sequence is a woman between 40 and 55 years old with acute or convalescent COVID-19. This chain uses TRBV10-2 with TRBJ1-5; possible D gene TRBD1, 5 bases. The CDR3 loop reads CASSVQGNQPQHF. DNA for the CDR3: TGCGCCAGCAGTGTCCAGGGTAATCAGCCCCAGCATTTT.